The source of this TCR beta chain is a study of blood T cell repertoires in COVID-19. Whole-study context: COVID-19 samples collected from the United States, Italy and Spain covered acute and convalescent phases. In each case, the material was cDNA or gDNA derived from T cells, B-cell-depleted T cells, or PBMCs.

In the study's own analysis: Estimation of nucleated cell counts was performed using reference gene primer amplification. The repertoire was sequenced with immunoSEQ multiplex PCR; TCRdb's copy has only in-frame clones and lacks some. V and J calls and clone size are copied from that table; D and trimming were computed from the DNA. The table has roughly 250,000 clones, roughly nine tenths seen once. Individuals drawn from 20 to 30 US areas were about 18 to 89 years old. CDR1 is LNHDA and CDR2 is SQIVND in the germline V gene (reference sequence). CDR3 length equals 16 residues. J was trimmed by 2 bases and V by 1 base; bases with no gene match: 2.

The sequence was obtained from a human donor in a cohort exposed to, infected with or recovered from COVID-19 (not recorded which). The donor label of this sample is uncertain. The sequenced sample was PBMCs or T cells enriched from blood (not recorded which). This chain links TRBV19 with TRBJ2-3; 11 bases align to TRBD2. The CDR3, as DNA: TGTGCCAGTAGTATAGGGACTAGCGGGCTCACAGATACGCAGTATTTT. Encoded protein: CASSIGTSGLTDTQYF.